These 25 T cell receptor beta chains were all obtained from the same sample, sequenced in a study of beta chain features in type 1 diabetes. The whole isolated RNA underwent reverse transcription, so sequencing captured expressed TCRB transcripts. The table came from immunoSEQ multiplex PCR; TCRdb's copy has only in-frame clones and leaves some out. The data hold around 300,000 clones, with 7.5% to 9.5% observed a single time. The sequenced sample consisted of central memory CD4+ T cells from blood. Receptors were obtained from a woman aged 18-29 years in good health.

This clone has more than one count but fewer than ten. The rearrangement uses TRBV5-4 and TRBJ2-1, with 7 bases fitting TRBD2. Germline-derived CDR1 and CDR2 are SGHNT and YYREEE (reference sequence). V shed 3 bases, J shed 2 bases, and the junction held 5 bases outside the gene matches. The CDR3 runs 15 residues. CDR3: CASSWGGGTYNEQFF. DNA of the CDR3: TGTGCCAGCAGCTGGGGGGGAGGGACCTACAATGAGCAGTTCTTC.

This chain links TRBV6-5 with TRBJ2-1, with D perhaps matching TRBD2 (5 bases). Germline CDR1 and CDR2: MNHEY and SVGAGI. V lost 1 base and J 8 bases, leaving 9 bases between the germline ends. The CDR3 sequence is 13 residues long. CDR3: CASSYLARDEQFF. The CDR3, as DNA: TGTGCCAGCAGTTACTTGGCGAGGGATGAGCAGTTCTTC.

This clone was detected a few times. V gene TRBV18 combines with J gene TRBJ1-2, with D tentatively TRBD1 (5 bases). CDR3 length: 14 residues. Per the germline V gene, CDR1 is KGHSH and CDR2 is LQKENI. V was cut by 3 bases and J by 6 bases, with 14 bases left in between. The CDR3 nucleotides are TGTGCCAGCTCACCTTCCTCGGACACAGATGGCTACACCTTC. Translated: CASSPSSDTDGYTF.

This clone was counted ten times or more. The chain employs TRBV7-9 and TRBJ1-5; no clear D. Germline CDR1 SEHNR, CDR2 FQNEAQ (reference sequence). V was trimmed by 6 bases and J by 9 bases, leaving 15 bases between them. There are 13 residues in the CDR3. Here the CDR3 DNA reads TGTGCCAGCAGACCGGACGGCCGCGGGCCCCAGCATTTT. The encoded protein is CASRPDGRGPQHF.

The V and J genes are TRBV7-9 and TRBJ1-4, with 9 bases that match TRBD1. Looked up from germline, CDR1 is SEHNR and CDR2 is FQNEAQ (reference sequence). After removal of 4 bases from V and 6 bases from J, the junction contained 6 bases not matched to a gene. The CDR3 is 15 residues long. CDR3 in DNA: TGTGCCAGCAGCTCGGGACAGGGAGACCATGAAAAACTGTTTTTT. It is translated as CASSSGQGDHEKLFF.

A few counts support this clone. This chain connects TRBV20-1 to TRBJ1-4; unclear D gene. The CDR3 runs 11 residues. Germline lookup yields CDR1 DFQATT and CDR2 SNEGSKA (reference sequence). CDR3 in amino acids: CGLHRNEKLFF. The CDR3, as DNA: TGCGGCCTACACCGTAATGAAAAACTGTTTTTT.

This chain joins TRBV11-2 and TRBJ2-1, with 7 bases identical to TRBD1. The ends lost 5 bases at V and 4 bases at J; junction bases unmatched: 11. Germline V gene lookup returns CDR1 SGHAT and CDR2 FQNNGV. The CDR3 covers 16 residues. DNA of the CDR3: TGTGCCAGCAGCCTACGCTCCGGGACAGAATACAATGAGCAGTTCTTC. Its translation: CASSLRSGTEYNEQFF. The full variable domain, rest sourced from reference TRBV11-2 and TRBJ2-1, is EAGVAQSPRYKIIEKRQSVAFWCNPISGHATLYWYQQILGQGPKLLIQFQNNGVVDDSQLPKDRFSAERLKGVDSTLKIQPAKLEDSAVYLCASSLRSGTEYNEQFFGPGTRLTVL.

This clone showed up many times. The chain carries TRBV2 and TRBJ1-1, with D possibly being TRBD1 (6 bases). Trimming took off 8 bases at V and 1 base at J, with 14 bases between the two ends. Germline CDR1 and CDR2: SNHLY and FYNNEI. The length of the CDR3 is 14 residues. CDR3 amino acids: CASASQGPNTEAFF. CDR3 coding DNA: TGTGCCAGCGCCTCACAGGGCCCGAACACTGAAGCTTTCTTT.

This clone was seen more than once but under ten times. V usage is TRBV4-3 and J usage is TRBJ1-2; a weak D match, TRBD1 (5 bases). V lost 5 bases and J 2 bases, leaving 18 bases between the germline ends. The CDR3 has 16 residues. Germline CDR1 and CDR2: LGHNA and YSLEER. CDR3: CASSSRDHPENYGYTF. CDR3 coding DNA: TGCGCCAGCAGCTCCCGGGACCACCCGGAAAACTATGGCTACACCTTC.

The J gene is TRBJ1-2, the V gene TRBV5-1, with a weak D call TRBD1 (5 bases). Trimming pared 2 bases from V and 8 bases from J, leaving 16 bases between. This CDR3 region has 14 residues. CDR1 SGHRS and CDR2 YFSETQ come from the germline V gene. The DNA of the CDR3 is TGCGCCAGCAGCTTATCAGGGCCCGGTGGGGGCTACACCTTC. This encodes CASSLSGPGGGYTF.

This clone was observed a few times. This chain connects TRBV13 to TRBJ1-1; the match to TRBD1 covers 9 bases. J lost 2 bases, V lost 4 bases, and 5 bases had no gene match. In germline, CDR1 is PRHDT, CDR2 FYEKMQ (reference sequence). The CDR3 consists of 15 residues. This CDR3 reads CASSSTTGGNTEAFF. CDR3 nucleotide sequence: TGTGCCAGCAGCTCCACAACAGGGGGCAACACTGAAGCTTTCTTT. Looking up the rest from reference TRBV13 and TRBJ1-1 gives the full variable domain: AAGVIQSPRHLIKEKRETATLKCYPIPRHDTVYWYQQGPGQDPQFLISFYEKMQSDKGSIPDRFSAQQFSDYHSELNMSSLELGDSALYFCASSSTTGGNTEAFFGQGTRLTVV.

The DNA of the CDR3 is TGTGCCAGCAGTGAGGCAGATTCAAACACCATATATTTT. It codes for CASSEADSNTIYF. The chain couples TRBV2 to TRBJ1-3; D remains ambiguous. The CDR3 sequence is 13 residues long. Germline CDR1 and CDR2: SNHLY and FYNNEI. Trimming took 3 bases from V and 6 from J, leaving 9 bases between them.

CDR3 amino acids: CAIRATGYTEAFF. Written as DNA, the CDR3 is TGTGCCATCAGAGCGACAGGGTACACTGAAGCTTTCTTT. The chain is built from TRBV10-3 and TRBJ1-1; 7 nucleotides match TRBD1. The length of the CDR3 is 13 residues. V lost 6 bases, J lost 3 bases, and 4 bases stayed unmatched. The V gene's germline CDR1 is ENHRY and CDR2 SYGVKD.

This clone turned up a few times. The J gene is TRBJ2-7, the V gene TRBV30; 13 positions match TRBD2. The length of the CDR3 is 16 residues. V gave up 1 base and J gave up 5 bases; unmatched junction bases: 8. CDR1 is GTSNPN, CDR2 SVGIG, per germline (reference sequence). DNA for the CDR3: TGTGCCTGGAGTGGCTCTCGGACTAGCGGGAGCCACGAGCAGTACTTC. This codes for CAWSGSRTSGSHEQYF.

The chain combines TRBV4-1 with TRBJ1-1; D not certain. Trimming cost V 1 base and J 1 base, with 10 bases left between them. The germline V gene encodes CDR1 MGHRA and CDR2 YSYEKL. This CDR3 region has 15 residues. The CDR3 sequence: CASSQASKRNTEAFF. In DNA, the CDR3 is TGCGCCAGCAGCCAAGCGTCAAAGAGGAACACTGAAGCTTTCTTT.

This CDR3 is CASSPPGTSGSYEQYF. The DNA for the CDR3 is TGTGCCAGCAGCCCACCCGGGACTAGCGGTTCCTACGAGCAGTACTTC. This sequence joins TRBV4-2 and TRBJ2-7; TRBD2 agrees at 11 bases. This CDR3 region has 16 residues. Germline V gene sequence: CDR1 LGHNA, CDR2 YNFKEQ. The junction had 6 bases not matched to a gene; V was cut back by 4 bases and J by 1 base.

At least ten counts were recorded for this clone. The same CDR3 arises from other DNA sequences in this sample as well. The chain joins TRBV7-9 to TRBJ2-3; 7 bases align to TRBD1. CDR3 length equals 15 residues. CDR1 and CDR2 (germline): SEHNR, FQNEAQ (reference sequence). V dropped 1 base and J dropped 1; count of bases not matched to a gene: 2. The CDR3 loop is CASSLVQGGTDTQYF. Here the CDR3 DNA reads TGTGCCAGCAGCTTAGTCCAGGGGGGCACAGATACGCAGTATTTT.

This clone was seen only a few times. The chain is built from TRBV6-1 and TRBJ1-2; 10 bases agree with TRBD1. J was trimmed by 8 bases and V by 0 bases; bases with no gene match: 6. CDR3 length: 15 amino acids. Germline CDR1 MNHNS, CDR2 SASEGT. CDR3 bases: TGTGCCAGCAGTGAAGCGACAGGGGGCTTGGGAGGCTACACCTTC. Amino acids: CASSEATGGLGGYTF.

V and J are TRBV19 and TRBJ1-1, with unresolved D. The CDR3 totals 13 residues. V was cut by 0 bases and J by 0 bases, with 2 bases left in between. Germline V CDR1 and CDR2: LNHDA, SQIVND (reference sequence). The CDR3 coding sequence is TGTGCCAGTAGTATAGATCTGAACACTGAAGCTTTCTTT. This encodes CASSIDLNTEAFF.

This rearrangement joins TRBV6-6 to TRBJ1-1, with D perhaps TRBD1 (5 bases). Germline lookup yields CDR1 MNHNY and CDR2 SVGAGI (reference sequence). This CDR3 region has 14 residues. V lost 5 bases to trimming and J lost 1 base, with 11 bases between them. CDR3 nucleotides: TGTGCCAGCAGTACAATGACAGAGAACACTGAAGCTTTCTTT. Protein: CASSTMTENTEAFF.

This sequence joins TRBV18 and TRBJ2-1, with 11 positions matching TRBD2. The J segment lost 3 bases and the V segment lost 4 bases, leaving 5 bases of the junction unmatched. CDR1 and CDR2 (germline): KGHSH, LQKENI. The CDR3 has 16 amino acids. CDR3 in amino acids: CASSHPGTSGYNEQFF. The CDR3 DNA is TGTGCCAGCTCACACCCGGGGACTAGCGGCTACAATGAGCAGTTCTTC. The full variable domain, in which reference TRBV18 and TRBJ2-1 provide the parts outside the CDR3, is NAGVMQNPRHLVRRRGQEARLRCSPMKGHSHVYWYRQLPEEGLKFMVYLQKENIIDESGMPKERFSAEFPKEGPSILRIQQVVRGDSAAYFCASSHPGTSGYNEQFFGPGTRLTVL.

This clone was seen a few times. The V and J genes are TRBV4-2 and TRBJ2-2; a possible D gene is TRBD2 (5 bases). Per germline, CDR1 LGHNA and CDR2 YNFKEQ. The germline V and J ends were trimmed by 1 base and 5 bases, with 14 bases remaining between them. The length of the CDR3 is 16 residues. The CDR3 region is CASSQVNGGSTGELFF. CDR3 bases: TGTGCCAGCAGCCAAGTAAATGGCGGGTCGACCGGGGAGCTGTTTTTT.

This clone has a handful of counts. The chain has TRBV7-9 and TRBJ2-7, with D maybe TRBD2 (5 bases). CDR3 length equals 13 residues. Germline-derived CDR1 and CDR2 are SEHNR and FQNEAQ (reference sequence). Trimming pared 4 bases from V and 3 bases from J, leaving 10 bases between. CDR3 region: CASSYGGNYEQYV. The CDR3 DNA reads TGTGCCAGCAGCTATGGAGGAAACTACGAGCAGTACGTC.

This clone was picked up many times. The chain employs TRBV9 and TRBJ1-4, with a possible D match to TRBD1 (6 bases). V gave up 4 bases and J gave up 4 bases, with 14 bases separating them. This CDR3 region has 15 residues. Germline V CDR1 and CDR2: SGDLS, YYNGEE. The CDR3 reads CASSLRGADNEKLFF. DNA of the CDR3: TGTGCCAGCAGCCTAAGGGGGGCCGATAATGAAAAACTGTTTTTT.

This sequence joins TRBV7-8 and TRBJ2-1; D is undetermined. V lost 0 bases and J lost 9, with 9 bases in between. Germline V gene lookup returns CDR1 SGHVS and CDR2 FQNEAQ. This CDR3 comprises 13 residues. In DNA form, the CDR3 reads TGTGCCAGCAGCTTAGCCGGTGTAAGTGAGCAGTTCTTC. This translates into CASSLAGVSEQFF.